This TCR beta chain was documented in a study of PD-L1 blockade in urothelial cancer. General study points: Tumor-associated TCR clones expanded more in blood at 3 weeks in patients with durable benefit.

The germline V gene has CDR1 SNHLY and CDR2 FYNNEI. The CDR3 runs 12 residues. The V gene end was trimmed by 3 bases and the J gene end by 5 bases; junction bases not matched to a gene: 0. Some clones are missing from TCRdb's copy, which holds only in-frame ones; the method was immunoSEQ multiplex PCR. Seen here are 55,000 to 70,000 clones, more than 65% observed once, and the top ten hold around 4.5%. Comments on this clone: Its target is not known. Other DNA sequences of this sample code for an identical CDR3.

Sequences were derived from PBMCs, sampled around atezolizumab (anti-PD-L1) treatment. This TCR was recovered from an older man with urothelial cancer. The chain couples TRBV2 to TRBJ2-5; 7 bases map to TRBD1. This chain's CDR3 is CASSDRGETQYF. CDR3 nucleotides: TGTGCCAGCAGTGACAGGGGGGAGACCCAGTACTTC. Variable domain in full (rest from reference TRBV2 and TRBJ2-5): EPEVTQTPSHQVTQMGQEVILRCVPISNHLYFYWYRQILGQKVEFLVSFYNNEISEKSEIFDDQFSVERPDGSNFTLKIRSTKLEDSAMYFCASSDRGETQYFGPGTRLLVL.